The clone carrying this T cell receptor (beta chain) was seen a few times. The record originates from a study of blood T cells in healthy people across ages. Alongside a J-beta primer mix, a sample-barcoded 5' primer served in a second PCR lasting roughly 7 to 12 cycles. TCRdb re-derived calls from the 5' RACE reads in MiXCR, one entry per CDR3 protein. The table lists 850,000 to 1,000,000 distinct CDR3 sequences, roughly 51% of them singletons. The CDR3 has 13 residues. Per the germline V gene, CDR1 is MDHEN and CDR2 is SYDVKM. Between the trimmed V and J ends, which lost 6 bases and 0 bases, there was a span of 9 bases.

The chain recombines TRBV28 with TRBJ2-7; a possible D gene is TRBD1 (6 bases). Input material: blood. The sequence was collected from a woman in her sixties in good health. CDR3 bases: TGTGCCAGCAGGCAGGGGATCTCCTACGAGCAGTACTTC. This gives the protein CASRQGISYEQYF. The variable domain in full, completed from reference TRBV28 and TRBJ2-7, reads DVKVTQSSRYLVKRTGEKVFLECVQDMDHENMFWYRQDPGLGLRLIYFSYDVKMKEKGDIPEGYSVSREKKERFSLILESASTNQTSMYLCASRQGISYEQYFGPGTRLTVT.